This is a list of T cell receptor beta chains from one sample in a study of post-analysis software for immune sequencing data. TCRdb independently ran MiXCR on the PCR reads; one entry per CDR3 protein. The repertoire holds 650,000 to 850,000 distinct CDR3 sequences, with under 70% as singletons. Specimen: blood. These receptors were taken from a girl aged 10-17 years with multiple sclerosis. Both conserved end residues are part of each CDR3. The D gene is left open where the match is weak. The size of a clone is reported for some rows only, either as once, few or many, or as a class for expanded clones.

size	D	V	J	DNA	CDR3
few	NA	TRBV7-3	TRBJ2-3	TGTGCCAGCAGCTTAGGGGGTACGGGTACGCAGTATTTT	CASSLGGTGTQYF
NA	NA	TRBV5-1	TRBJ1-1	TGCGCCAGCAGCCTCCCTCCAGGGCCGGACACTGAAGCTTTCTTT	CASSLPPGPDTEAFF
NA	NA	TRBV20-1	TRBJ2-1	TGCAGTGGGGAGGCGACTATCACCCACAATGAGCAGTTCTTC	CSGEATITHNEQFF
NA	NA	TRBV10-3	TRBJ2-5	TGTGCCATCAAATCCGGGGGGCCTCAAGAGACCCAGTACTTC	CAIKSGGPQETQYF
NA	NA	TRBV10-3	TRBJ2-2	TGTGCCATCAAAGGGCACGAGGCGGTCGCCGGGGAGCTGTTTTTT	CAIKGHEAVAGELFF
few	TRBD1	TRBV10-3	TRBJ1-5	TGTGCCATCAGTGAGGATACAGGGGATCAGCCCCAGCATTTT	CAISEDTGDQPQHF
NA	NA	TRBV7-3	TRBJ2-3	TGTGCCAGCAGTCCCGGACTTTCAGATACGCAGTATTTT	CASSPGLSDTQYF
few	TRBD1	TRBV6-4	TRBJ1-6	TGTGCCAGCAGGGACAGGGAGGGATCACCCCTCCACTTT	CASRDREGSPLHF
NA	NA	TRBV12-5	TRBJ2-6	TGTGCTAGTGGTTTTTTTCTGGGCTCTGGGGCCAACGTCCTGACTTTC	CASGFFLGSGANVLTF
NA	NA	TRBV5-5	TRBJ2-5	TGTGCCAGCAGCTCAGCACTCCCGGGAGAGACCCAGTACTTC	CASSSALPGETQYF
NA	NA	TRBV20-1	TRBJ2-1	TGCAGGGCCCGGACCCACAATGAGCAGTTCTTC	CRARTHNEQFF
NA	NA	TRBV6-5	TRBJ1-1	TGTGCCAGCAGTTTCACAGGATTGAACACTGAAGCTTTCTTT	CASSFTGLNTEAFF
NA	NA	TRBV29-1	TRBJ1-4	TGCAGCGTTGAAGAGGGCAGGGGTGCAAAACTGTTTTTT	CSVEEGRGAKLFF
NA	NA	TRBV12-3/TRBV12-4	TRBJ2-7	TGTGCCAGCAGGCCCACAGGGAGCGAGCAGTACTTC	CASRPTGSEQYF
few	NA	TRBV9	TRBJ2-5	TGTGCCAGCAGCGTAGCAAGCACGGAGGAGACCCAGTACTTC	CASSVASTEETQYF
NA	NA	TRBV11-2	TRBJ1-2	TGTGCCAGCAGCCAGAGGCGTACCCGAAACTATGGCTACACCTTC	CASSQRRTRNYGYTF
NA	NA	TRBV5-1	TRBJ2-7	TGCGCCAGCAGCTTGGAAGGGAATGGATACGAGCAGTACTTC	CASSLEGNGYEQYF
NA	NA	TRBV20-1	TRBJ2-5	TGCAGTGCTAGATCCGGGACGAGCGGAAGAGGTGGGGAGACCCAGTACTTC	CSARSGTSGRGGETQYF
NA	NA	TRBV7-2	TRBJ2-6	TGTGCCAGCAGCCTACGTTTCTCTGGGGCCAACGTCCTGACTTTC	CASSLRFSGANVLTF
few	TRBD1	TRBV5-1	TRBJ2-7	TGCGCCAGCAGCCGACAGGGTATGGCCTACGAGCAGTACTTC	CASSRQGMAYEQYF
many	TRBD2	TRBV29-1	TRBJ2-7	TGCAGCGTTGGGTTTAGCGGGAGTAGCGAGCAGTACTTC	CSVGFSGSSEQYF
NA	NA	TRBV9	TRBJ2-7	TGTGCCAGCAGCTTCTCCCCGCTCCCCTCCTACGAGCAGTACTTC	CASSFSPLPSYEQYF
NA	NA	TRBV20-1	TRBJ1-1	TGCAGTGCTAGTTTTGACACTGAAGCTTTCTTT	CSASFDTEAFF
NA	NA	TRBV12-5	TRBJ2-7	TGTGCTAGTGGTTTGGGTTCTTACTTAGCGTACTTC	CASGLGSYLAYF
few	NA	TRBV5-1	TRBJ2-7	TGCGCCAGCAGCTTGGACAGGCCCTCCTACGAGCAGTACTTC	CASSLDRPSYEQYF
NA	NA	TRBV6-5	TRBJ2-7	TGTGCCAGCAGTAATTCAGCTCCTTTCGACAGAGCCGAGCAGTACTTC	CASSNSAPFDRAEQYF
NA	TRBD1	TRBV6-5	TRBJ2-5	TGTGCCAGCAGTTACTCATGGCGGACAGGGCTAGAGACCCAGTACTTC	CASSYSWRTGLETQYF
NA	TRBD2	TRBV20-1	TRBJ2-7	TGCAGTGCTGCCTCGGGAGCGGGAGAAGCCTACGAGCAGTACTTC	CSAASGAGEAYEQYF
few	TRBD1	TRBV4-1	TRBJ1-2	TGCGCCAGCGGTTCGCCCGGGACAGGGGATAGTAGTGGCTACACCTTC	CASGSPGTGDSSGYTF
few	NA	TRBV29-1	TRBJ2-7	TGCAGCGCTGGTCGGAGACTCTCAGGCGAGCAGTACTTC	CSAGRRLSGEQYF
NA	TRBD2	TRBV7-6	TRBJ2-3	TGTGCCAGCAGCCAAGGGACTAGCGGGAGGAGCACAGATACGCAGTATTTT	CASSQGTSGRSTDTQYF
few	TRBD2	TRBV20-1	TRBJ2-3	TGCAGTGCTAGTACACTAGCGGGACACACAGATACGCAGTATTTT	CSASTLAGHTDTQYF
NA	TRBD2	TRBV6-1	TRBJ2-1	TGTGCCAGCAGTAAAGTTCTAGCGGTGGGGGAATACAATGAGCAGTTCTTC	CASSKVLAVGEYNEQFF
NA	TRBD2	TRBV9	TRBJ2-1	TGTGCCAGCAGCGTATCCCCGGAACTAGCGGCTGAGCAGTTCTTC	CASSVSPELAAEQFF
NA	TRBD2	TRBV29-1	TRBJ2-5	TGCAGCGTTGAAGAACTAGCGGGGGGAAGTGGGTACCAAGAGACCCAGTACTTC	CSVEELAGGSGYQETQYF
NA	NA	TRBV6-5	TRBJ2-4	TGTGCCAGCAGTTACGACAGCTTAAACATTCAGTACTTC	CASSYDSLNIQYF
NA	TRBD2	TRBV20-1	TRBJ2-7	TGCAGTGCTAGATTCCCCGGGCGGGGGGTCTACGAGCAGTACTTC	CSARFPGRGVYEQYF
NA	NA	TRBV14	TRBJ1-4	TGTGCCAGCAGCCAAGGGGTCTGGCAGATTAATGAAAAACTGTTTTTT	CASSQGVWQINEKLFF
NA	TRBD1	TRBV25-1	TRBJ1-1	TGTGCCAGCAGAACCCAAGGGGGCATCACTGAAGCTTTCTTT	CASRTQGGITEAFF
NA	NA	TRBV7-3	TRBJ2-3	TGTGCCAGCAGCTCTAGCGAGGATACGCAGTATTTT	CASSSSEDTQYF
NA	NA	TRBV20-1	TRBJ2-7	TGCAGTGCTAGCCTCACCTACGAGCAGTACTTC	CSASLTYEQYF
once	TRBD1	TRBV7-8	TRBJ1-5	TGTGCCAGCACCACGACAGGGGTCAGTCAGCCCCAGCATTTT	CASTTTGVSQPQHF
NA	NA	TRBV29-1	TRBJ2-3	TGCAGCGTTGCGCCCGGGGGCAGCGCAGATACGCAGTATTTT	CSVAPGGSADTQYF
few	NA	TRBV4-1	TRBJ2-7	TGCGCCAGCAGCCAAGGGGGATCGGCCTACGAGCAGTACTTC	CASSQGGSAYEQYF
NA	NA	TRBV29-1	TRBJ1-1	TGCAGCGTGTTAAGCCTGAACACTGAAGCTTTCTTT	CSVLSLNTEAFF
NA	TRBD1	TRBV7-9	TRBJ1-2	TGTGCCAGCAGCTTAAATGGACAGGGGTCCGATGGCTACACCTTC	CASSLNGQGSDGYTF
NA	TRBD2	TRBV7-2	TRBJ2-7	TGTGCCAGCAGCTGGACTAGCGGGGGCTCGTCCTACGAGCAGTACTTC	CASSWTSGGSSYEQYF
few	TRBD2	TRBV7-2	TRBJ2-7	TGTGCCAGCAGATCACTAGCGGGGGGGCCCTACGAGCAGTACTTC	CASRSLAGGPYEQYF
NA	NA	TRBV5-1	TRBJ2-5	TGCGCCAGCACCCAACTAGGAGCAAAGACCCAGTACTTC	CASTQLGAKTQYF
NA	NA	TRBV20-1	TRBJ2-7	TGCAGTGCCTCCTCTCCTCGCGGTTTCTCCTACGAGCAGTACTTC	CSASSPRGFSYEQYF
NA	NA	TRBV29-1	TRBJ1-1	TGCAGCGTCCCTGAGGGGGTTTGGATGAACACTGAAGCTTTCTTT	CSVPEGVWMNTEAFF
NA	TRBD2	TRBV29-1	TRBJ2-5	TGCAGCGTTGATGCCGGGACTATCGGAATCGCGCAGTACTTC	CSVDAGTIGIAQYF
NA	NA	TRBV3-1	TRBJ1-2	TGTGCCAGCAGCCAAATGACCGCCGATTACACCTTC	CASSQMTADYTF